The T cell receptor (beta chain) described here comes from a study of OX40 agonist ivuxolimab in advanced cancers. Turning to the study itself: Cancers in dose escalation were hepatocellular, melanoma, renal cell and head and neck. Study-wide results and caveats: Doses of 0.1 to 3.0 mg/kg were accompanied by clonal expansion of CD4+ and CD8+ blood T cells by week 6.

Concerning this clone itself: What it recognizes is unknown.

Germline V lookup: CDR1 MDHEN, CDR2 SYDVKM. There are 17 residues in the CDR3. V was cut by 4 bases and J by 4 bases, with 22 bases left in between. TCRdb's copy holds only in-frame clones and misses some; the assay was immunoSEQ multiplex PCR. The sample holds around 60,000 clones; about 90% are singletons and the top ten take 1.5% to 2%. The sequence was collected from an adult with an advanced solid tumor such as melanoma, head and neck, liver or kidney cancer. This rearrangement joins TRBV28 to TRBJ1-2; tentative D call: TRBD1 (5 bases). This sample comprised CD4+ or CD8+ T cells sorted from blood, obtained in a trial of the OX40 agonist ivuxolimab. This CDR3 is CASSSRGAGNRLYGYTF. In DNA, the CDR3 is TGTGCCAGCAGTTCCCGGGGCGCGGGGAACCGGCTCTATGGCTACACCTTC.